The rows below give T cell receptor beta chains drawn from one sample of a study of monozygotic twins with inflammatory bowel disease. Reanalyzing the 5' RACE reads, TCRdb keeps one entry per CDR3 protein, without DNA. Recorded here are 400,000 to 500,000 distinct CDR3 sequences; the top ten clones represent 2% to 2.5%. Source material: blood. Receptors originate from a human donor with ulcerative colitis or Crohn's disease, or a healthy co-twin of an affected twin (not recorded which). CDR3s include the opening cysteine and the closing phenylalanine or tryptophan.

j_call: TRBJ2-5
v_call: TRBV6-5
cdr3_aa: CASSYQGLTETQYF

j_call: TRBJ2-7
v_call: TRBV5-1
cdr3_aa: CASRTDSLYEQYF

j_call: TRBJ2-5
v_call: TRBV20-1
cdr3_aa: CSAAPFTSDQETQYF

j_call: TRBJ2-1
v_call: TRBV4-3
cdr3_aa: CASSQTSGRSYNEQFF

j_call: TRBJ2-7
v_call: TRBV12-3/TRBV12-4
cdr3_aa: CASSLKGPSRYEQYF

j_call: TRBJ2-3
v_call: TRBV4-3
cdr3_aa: CASSPGLGAGRDTQYF

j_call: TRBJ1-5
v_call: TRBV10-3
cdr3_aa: CAIRIGQGLPPQHF

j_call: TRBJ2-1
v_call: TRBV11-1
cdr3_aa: CASSLVGEGSDNEQFF

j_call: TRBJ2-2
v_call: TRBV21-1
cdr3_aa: CASSMAGTERAGELFF

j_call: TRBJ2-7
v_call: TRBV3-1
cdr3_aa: CASSLSPLQGEVTYEQYF

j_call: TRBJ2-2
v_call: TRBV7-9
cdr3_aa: CASSSYTNTGELFF

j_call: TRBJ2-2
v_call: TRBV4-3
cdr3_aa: CASSQAAQGASGELFF

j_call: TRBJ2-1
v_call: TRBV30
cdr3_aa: CAWIRGQSFGNEQFF

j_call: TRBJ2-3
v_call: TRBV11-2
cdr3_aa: CASSSLGLNTDTQYF

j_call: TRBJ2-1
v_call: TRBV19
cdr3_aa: CASSPGRYGNEQFF

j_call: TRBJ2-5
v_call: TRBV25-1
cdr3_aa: CASSETDRWGKTQYF

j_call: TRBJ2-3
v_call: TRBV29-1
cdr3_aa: CSVEGTSGRARGQYF

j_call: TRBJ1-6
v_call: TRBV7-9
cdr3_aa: CASSLAGSRNSPLHF

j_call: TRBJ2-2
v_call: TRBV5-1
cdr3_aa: CASSLTVGTNTGELFF

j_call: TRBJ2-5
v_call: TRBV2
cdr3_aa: CASSGDGGPQETQYF

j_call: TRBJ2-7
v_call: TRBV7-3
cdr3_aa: CASSCQRDRAYEQYF

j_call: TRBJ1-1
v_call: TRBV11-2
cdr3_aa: CASSPGTGSMMNTEAFF

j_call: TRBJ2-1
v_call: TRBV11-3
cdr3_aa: CASSLGSGTGIDEQFF

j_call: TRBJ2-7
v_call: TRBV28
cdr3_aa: CASSRPTTFAYEQYF